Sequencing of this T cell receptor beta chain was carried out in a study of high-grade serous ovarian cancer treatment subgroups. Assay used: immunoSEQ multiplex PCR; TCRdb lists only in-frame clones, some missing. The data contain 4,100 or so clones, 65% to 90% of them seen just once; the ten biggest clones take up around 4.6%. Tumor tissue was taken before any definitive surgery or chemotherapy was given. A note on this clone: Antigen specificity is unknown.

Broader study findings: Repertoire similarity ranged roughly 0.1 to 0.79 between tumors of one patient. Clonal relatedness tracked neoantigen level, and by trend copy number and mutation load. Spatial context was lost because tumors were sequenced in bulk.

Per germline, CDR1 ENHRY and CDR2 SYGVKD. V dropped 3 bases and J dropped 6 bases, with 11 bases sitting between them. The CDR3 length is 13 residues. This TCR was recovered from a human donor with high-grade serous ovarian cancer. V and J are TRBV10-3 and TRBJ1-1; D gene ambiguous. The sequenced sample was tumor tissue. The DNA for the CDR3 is TGTGCCATCAGTGATCAGCGAGATTCTGAAGCTTTCTTT. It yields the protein CAISDQRDSEAFF.